The 18 T cell receptor beta chains in this list originate from one sample, sequenced in a study of blood T cell repertoires in COVID-19. Here immunoSEQ multiplex PCR was the method, and the copy in TCRdb shows in-frame clones only, minus some. The sample includes fewer than 200,000 clones, approximately 88% of them seen just once. The sequenced sample was peripheral blood. The source of these receptors is an older woman who had recovered from COVID-19.

The chain carries TRBV7-9 and TRBJ2-3, with D perhaps matching TRBD1 (7 bases). Trimming took off 2 bases at V and 3 bases at J, with 12 bases between the two ends. The CDR3 consists of 15 residues. From germline, CDR1 is SEHNR and CDR2 FQNEAQ (reference sequence). The CDR3 is CASSLTRGATDTQYF. DNA for the CDR3: TGTGCCAGCAGCTTAACCAGGGGGGCGACAGATACGCAGTATTTT. The full variable domain, rest sourced from reference TRBV7-9 and TRBJ2-3, is DTGVSQNPRHKITKRGQNVTFRCDPISEHNRLYWYRQTLGQGPEFLTYFQNEAQLEKSRLLSDRFSAERPKGSFSTLEIQRTEQGDSAMYLCASSLTRGATDTQYFGPGTRLTVL.

The V and J genes are TRBV5-1 and TRBJ1-2; 8 bases are shared with TRBD1. The V segment lost 2 bases and the J segment 0 bases; nucleotides outside the gene matches: 12. Germline CDR1 and CDR2: SGHRS and YFSETQ. CDR3 size: 18 residues. The CDR3 DNA reads TGCGCCAGCAGCTTCCGCAGGACAGGGATCGAGTCTAACTATGGCTACACCTTC. Translating it yields CASSFRRTGIESNYGYTF.

The V gene is TRBV11-2, the J gene TRBJ2-5; no reliable D call. The germline V gene encodes CDR1 SGHAT and CDR2 FQNNGV. Between the trimmed V and J ends, which lost 2 bases and 1 base, there was a span of 8 bases. This CDR3 is 14 amino acids long. CDR3 nucleotides: TGTGCCAGCAGCTTAAGCGCTGTCCAAGAGACCCAGTACTTC. The encoded protein is CASSLSAVQETQYF.

The chain links TRBV5-1 to TRBJ2-1; 7 positions match TRBD1. The CDR3 runs 14 residues. Germline V gives CDR1 SGHRS, CDR2 YFSETQ. Germline trimming cut 4 bases from V and 6 bases from J; bases unmatched to any gene: 7. CDR3 protein: CASSVFPGGNEQFF. The CDR3 DNA is TGCGCCAGCAGCGTTTTTCCAGGGGGCAATGAGCAGTTCTTC.

This clone was observed a handful of times. The rearrangement joins TRBV19 to TRBJ2-4; no clear D. Germline V gene lookup returns CDR1 LNHDA and CDR2 SQIVND (reference sequence). The CDR3 is 14 amino acids. Trimming pared 3 bases from V and 1 base from J, leaving 7 bases between. The CDR3: CASSIREAKNIQYF. CDR3 sequence (DNA): TGTGCCAGTAGTATTCGCGAGGCCAAAAACATTCAGTACTTC.

This sequence joins TRBV5-1 and TRBJ1-3; D is unresolved. CDR1 and CDR2 (germline): SGHRS, YFSETQ. The V end lost 4 bases, the J end lost 0 bases, and 5 bases lay between the germline ends. This CDR3 region has 13 residues. The CDR3 DNA reads TGCGCCAGCAGCCCAGGCTCTGGAAACACCATATATTTT. This translates into CASSPGSGNTIYF.

The rearrangement links TRBV5-1 to TRBJ1-2; D is possibly TRBD1 (5 bases). The V end was cut by 6 bases, the J end by 5 bases, with 29 bases between. This CDR3 has 18 residues. CDR1 SGHRS and CDR2 YFSETQ come from the germline V gene. The CDR3 DNA follows: TGCGCCAGCAATCCTAATCCCTATCGGGGAGGGGATTGGTATGGCTACACCTTC. This sequence encodes CASNPNPYRGGDWYGYTF. Looking up the rest from reference TRBV5-1 and TRBJ1-2 gives the full variable domain: KAGVTQTPRYLIKTRGQQVTLSCSPISGHRSVSWYQQTPGQGLQFLFEYFSETQRNKGNFPGRFSGRQFSNSRSEMNVSTLELGDSALYLCASNPNPYRGGDWYGYTFGSGTRLTVV.

The chain joins TRBV2 to TRBJ2-7; D unresolved. Germline assignment: CDR1 SNHLY and CDR2 FYNNEI. The V gene lost 7 bases and the J gene lost 2 bases, with 6 bases spanning the gap. The CDR3 totals 11 residues. This chain's CDR3 is CASIFTYEQYF. For the CDR3, the DNA is TGTGCCAGCATATTTACCTACGAGCAGTACTTC.

The chain combines TRBV11-2 with TRBJ1-6; tentatively, D is TRBD1 (6 bases). Germline V gene data show CDR1 as SGHAT and CDR2 as FQNNGV. There are 15 residues in the CDR3. V lost 4 bases to trimming and J lost 6 bases, with 13 bases between them. The CDR3 sequence is CASSSPTGRNSPLHF. The CDR3 coding sequence is TGTGCCAGCAGCTCCCCGACAGGACGTAATTCACCCCTCCACTTT.

The J gene is TRBJ2-7, the V gene TRBV27; 9 nucleotides agree with TRBD1. V trimming: 6 bases; J trimming: 3 bases; junction bases outside the gene matches: 6. The CDR3 loop spans 14 amino acids. Germline CDR1 reads MNHEY; CDR2 reads SMNVEV (reference sequence). The CDR3 here is CASSRSDRGYEQYF. CDR3 coding DNA: TGTGCCAGCAGCCGGTCGGACAGGGGCTACGAGCAGTACTTC.

The chain combines TRBV5-1 with TRBJ2-5; D call uncertain. The CDR3 has 14 residues. V lost 6 bases and J lost 4, with 16 bases in between. The germline CDR1 and CDR2 sequences are SGHRS and YFSETQ. CDR3 sequence reads: CASTRYSLGETQYF. The CDR3 DNA reads as TGCGCCAGCACCCGGTATAGCTTGGGAGAGACCCAGTACTTC.

This chain links TRBV12-3 or TRBV12-4 with TRBJ2-3; D ambiguous. The CDR3 contains 13 residues. Trimming left V 3 bases short and J 0 bases short, with 4 bases between. Here the CDR3 DNA reads TGTGCCAGCAGTTTCTACAGCACAGATACGCAGTATTTT. Its translation is CASSFYSTDTQYF.

The genes are TRBV5-1 and TRBJ2-2; no firm D call. The CDR3 runs 16 residues. Germline V gene sequence: CDR1 SGHRS, CDR2 YFSETQ. The ends were cut back, 2 bases at V and 1 base at J, with 12 bases in the middle. The CDR3 DNA sequence: TGCGCCAGCAGCTTAGCCCCCACAGAGAACACCGGGGAGCTGTTTTTT. It translates to CASSLAPTENTGELFF. Looking up the rest from reference TRBV5-1 and TRBJ2-2 gives the full variable domain: KAGVTQTPRYLIKTRGQQVTLSCSPISGHRSVSWYQQTPGQGLQFLFEYFSETQRNKGNFPGRFSGRQFSNSRSEMNVSTLELGDSALYLCASSLAPTENTGELFFGEGSRLTVL.

The rearrangement links TRBV18 to TRBJ2-1; 7 nucleotides match TRBD1. This CDR3 region has 15 residues. Germline CDR1 reads KGHSH; CDR2 reads LQKENI. The junction had 4 bases not matched to a gene; V was cut back by 3 bases and J by 2 bases. This chain's CDR3 is CASSPQGQAYNEQFF. In nucleotides, the CDR3 is TGTGCCAGCTCACCTCAAGGACAGGCCTACAATGAGCAGTTCTTC.

This sequence joins TRBV10-3 and TRBJ2-1; 12 bases align to TRBD1. The CDR3 has 14 amino acids. Looked up from germline, CDR1 is ENHRY and CDR2 is SYGVKD. With 6 bases clipped from V and 7 bases from J, the junction kept 4 bases outside the gene matches. CDR3 region: CAIRGQGAGNEQFF. The CDR3 DNA sequence: TGTGCCATCAGGGGACAGGGGGCAGGGAATGAGCAGTTCTTC.

The CDR3 is CASSPQGWETQYF. In DNA form, the CDR3 reads TGTGCCAGCAGCCCCCAGGGGTGGGAGACCCAGTACTTC. The rearrangement links TRBV11-1 to TRBJ2-5, with D perhaps TRBD1 (6 bases). Per the germline V gene, CDR1 is SGHAT and CDR2 is FQDESV (reference sequence). V lost 5 bases, J lost 5 bases, and 12 bases lay in between. This CDR3 region has 13 residues. Complete variable domain (other parts from reference TRBV11-1 and TRBJ2-5): EAEVAQSPRYKITEKSQAVAFWCDPISGHATLYWYRQILGQGPELLVQFQDESVVDDSQLPKDRFSAERLKGVDSTLKIQPAELGDSAMYLCASSPQGWETQYFGPGTRLLVL.

This clone has ten or more counts. The chain joins TRBV4-1 to TRBJ1-3; D not certain. The germline CDR1 and CDR2 sequences are MGHRA and YSYEKL. The V end lost 1 base, the J end lost 4 bases, and 8 bases lay between the germline ends. There are 14 residues in the CDR3. Here the CDR3 DNA reads TGCGCCAGCAGCCAAGCAGTTCCCGGAAACACCATATATTTT. Residues: CASSQAVPGNTIYF.

The genes are TRBV5-5 and TRBJ1-1, with no clear D. The CDR3 has 15 residues. V shed 0 bases and J shed 1 base, with 10 bases lying between them. The germline gives CDR1 SGHKS, CDR2 YYEKEE (reference sequence). CDR3 DNA sequence: TGTGCCAGCAGCTTGGAGAGGTGGCAGAACACTGAAGCTTTCTTT. Protein sequence: CASSLERWQNTEAFF.